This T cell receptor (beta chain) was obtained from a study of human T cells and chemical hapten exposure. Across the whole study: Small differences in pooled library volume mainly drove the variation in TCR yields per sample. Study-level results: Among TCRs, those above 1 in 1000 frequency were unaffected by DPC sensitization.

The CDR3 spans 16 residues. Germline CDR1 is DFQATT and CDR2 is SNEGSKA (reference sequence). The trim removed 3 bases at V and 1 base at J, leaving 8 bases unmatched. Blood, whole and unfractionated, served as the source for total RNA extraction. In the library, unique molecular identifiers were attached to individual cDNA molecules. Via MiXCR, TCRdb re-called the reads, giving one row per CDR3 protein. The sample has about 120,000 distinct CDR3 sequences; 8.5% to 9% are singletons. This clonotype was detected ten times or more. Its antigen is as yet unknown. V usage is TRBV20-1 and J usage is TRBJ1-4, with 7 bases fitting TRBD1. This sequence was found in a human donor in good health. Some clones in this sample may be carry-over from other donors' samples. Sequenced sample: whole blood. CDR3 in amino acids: CSASRGRAITNEKLFF. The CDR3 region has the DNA TGCAGTGCTAGTAGGGGGCGAGCTATAACTAATGAAAAACTGTTTTTT.